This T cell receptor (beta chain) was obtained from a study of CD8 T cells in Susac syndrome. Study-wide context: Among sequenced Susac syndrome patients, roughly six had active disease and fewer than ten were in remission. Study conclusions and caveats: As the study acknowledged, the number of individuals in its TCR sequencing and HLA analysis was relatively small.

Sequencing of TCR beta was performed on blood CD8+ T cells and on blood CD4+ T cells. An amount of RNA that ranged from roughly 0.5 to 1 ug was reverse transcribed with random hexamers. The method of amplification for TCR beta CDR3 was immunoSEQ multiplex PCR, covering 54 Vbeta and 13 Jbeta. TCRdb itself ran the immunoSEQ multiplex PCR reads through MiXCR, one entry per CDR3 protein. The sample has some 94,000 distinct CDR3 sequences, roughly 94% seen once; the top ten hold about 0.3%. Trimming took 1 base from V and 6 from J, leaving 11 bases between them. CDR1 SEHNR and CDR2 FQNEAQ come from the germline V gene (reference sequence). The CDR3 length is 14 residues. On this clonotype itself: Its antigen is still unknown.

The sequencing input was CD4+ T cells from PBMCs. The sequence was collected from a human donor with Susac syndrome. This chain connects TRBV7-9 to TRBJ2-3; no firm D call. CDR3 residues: CASSLGGPGDTQYF. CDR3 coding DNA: TGTGCCAGCAGCTTAGGGGGTCCAGGCGATACGCAGTATTTT.